The entry that follows covers one TCR beta chain sequence. There are 14 residues in the CDR3. Germline CDR1 reads SGDLS; CDR2 reads YYNGEE. V lost 0 bases to trimming and J lost 8 bases, with 12 bases between them. Clones were sequenced by immunoSEQ multiplex PCR, and TCRdb holds only the in-frame ones, with some missing. The sample carries 260,000 or so clones, approximately 85% recorded once. This sample is part of a study of blood T cell repertoires in COVID-19. The sequenced sample was peripheral blood. This sequence joins TRBV9 and TRBJ1-3; no definite D call. The TCR comes from a man aged 18 to 30 with active or convalescent COVID-19. The CDR3 DNA reads TGTGCCAGCAGCGTAGGAGGGTCTAGGGACACCATATATTTT. It yields the protein CASSVGGSRDTIYF.